The rows below give T cell receptor beta chains drawn from one sample of a study of T cells in Graves' hyperthyroidism and ophthalmopathy. TCRdb redid the calling of the multiplex PCR reads with MiXCR, one entry per CDR3 protein. The repertoire holds some 560,000 distinct CDR3 sequences, with around 13% as singletons. The sequenced sample was blood. Every receptor here comes from a woman in her thirties or forties with Graves' hyperthyroidism. Each CDR3 is given with its conserved first and last residue. D genes are given only for firm matches. Part of the rows lack a size; the others show once, few, many or a class for expanded clones.

many NA TRBJ1-5 TRBV3-1 CASSQDLNQPQHF TGTGCCAGCAGCCAAGACCTCAATCAGCCCCAGCATTTT
many NA TRBJ2-2 TRBV7-9 CASIDPGQPDRKAGELFF TGTGCCAGCATCGATCCCGGGCAACCCGACAGGAAGGCCGGGGAGCTGTTTTTT
many NA TRBJ2-3 TRBV10-3 CAISESLVTDTQYF TGTGCCATCAGTGAGTCGCTAGTAACAGATACGCAGTATTTT
many TRBD2 TRBJ2-3 TRBV5-1 CASSLEGSASGGTSTDTQYF TGCGCCAGCAGCTTGGAGGGTTCGGCTAGCGGGGGAACTAGCACAGATACGCAGTATTTT
few TRBD2 TRBJ2-3 TRBV6-1 CASSPGLAFVRTDTQYF TGTGCCAGCTCCCCGGGACTAGCTTTCGTCCGTACAGATACGCAGTATTTT
NA NA TRBJ1-2 TRBV9 CASSPGDSYGYTF TGTGCCAGCAGCCCAGGGGACTCTTATGGCTACACCTTC
many TRBD1 TRBJ1-2 TRBV6-1 CASSDGRGGYTF TGTGCCAGCAGTGACGGCAGGGGGGGCTACACCTTC
many NA TRBJ1-2 TRBV28 CASRGQYGYTF TGTGCCAGCAGGGGGCAATATGGCTACACCTTC
many TRBD2 TRBJ2-1 TRBV7-2 CASSFTLAGAYNEQFF TGTGCCAGCAGCTTCACACTAGCGGGCGCCTACAATGAGCAGTTCTTC
many NA TRBJ1-4 TRBV20-1 CSASSATNEKLFF TGCAGTGCTAGCAGCGCAACTAATGAAAAACTGTTTTTT
many TRBD2 TRBJ2-5 TRBV7-9 CASSLTSGRSQETQYF TGTGCCAGCAGCCTAACTAGCGGGAGGAGCCAAGAGACCCAGTACTTC
many NA TRBJ2-1 TRBV20-1 CSASGRGNEQFF TGCAGTGCTAGCGGGAGAGGCAATGAGCAGTTCTTC